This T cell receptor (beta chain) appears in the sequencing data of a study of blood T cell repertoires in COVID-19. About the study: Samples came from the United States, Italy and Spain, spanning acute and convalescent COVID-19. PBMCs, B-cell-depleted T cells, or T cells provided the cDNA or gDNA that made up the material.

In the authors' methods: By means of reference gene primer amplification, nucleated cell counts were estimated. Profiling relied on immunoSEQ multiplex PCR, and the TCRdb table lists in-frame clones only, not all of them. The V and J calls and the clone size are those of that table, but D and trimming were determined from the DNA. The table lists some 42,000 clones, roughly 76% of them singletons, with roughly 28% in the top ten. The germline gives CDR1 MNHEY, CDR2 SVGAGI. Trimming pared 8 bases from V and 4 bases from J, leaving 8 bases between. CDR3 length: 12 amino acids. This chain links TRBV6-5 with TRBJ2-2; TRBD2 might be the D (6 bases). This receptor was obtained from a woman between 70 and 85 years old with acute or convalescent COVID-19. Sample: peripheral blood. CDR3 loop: CASGTFTGELFF. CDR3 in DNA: TGTGCCAGCGGGACTTTCACCGGGGAGCTGTTTTTT.